This TCR beta chain was recovered during a study of blood T cell repertoires in COVID-19. Source study methods: Amplification from reference gene primers served as the basis for estimated nucleated cell counts. Here immunoSEQ multiplex PCR was the method, and the copy in TCRdb shows in-frame clones only, minus some. The V and J calls and clone size were taken over from that table, and D and trimming were inferred from the DNA. The data hold around 220,000 clones, with about 90% observed a single time. Per the germline V gene, CDR1 is MGHRA and CDR2 is YSYEKL. The CDR3 length is 17 residues. The V and J ends lost 2 bases and 2 bases, in that order; junction bases with no gene match: 9.

The chain couples TRBV4-1 to TRBJ1-5, with 7 bases that match TRBD1. This clonotype was sampled from a woman aged 45 to 65 with acute or convalescent COVID-19. The sequenced sample consisted of peripheral blood. Written as DNA, the CDR3 is TGCGCCAGCAGCCAATACCTGTGGGGACAGCGCAATCAGCCCCAGCATTTT. This sequence encodes CASSQYLWGQRNQPQHF.